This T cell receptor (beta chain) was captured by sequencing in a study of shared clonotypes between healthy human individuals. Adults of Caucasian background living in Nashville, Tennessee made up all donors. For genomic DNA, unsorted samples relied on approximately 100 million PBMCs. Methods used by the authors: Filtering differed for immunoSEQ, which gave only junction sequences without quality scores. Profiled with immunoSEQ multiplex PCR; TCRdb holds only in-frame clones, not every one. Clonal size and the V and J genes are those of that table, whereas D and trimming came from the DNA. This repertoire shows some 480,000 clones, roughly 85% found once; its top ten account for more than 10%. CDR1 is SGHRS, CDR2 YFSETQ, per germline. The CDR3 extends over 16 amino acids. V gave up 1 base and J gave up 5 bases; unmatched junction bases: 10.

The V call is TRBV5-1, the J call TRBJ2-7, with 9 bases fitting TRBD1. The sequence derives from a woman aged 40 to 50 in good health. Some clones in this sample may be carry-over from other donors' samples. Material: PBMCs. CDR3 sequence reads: CASSLRTGDLSDEQYF. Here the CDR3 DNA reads TGCGCCAGCAGCTTGAGGACAGGGGATTTATCGGACGAGCAGTACTTC.